This T cell receptor (beta chain) was observed in a study of blood T cells in healthy people across ages. Overall study findings and caveats: A greater number of naive CD4+ cells and higher diversity distinguished long-lived donors from aged donors.

A second PCR of about 6 to 12 cycles used a sample-barcoded 5' primer and a J-beta primer mix. Each TCR beta cDNA got a 12-nucleotide random molecular identifier. CDR3-containing paired-end reads numbered at least 2.5 million in each sample. TCRdb independently ran MiXCR on the 5' RACE reads; one entry per CDR3 protein. The profile shows about 680,000 distinct CDR3 sequences, around 48% of them singletons. There were healthy Caucasian individuals from Russia, aged about 6 to 95, serving as donors. This clonotype has more than one count but fewer than ten. Its antigen is unidentified. Germline lookup yields CDR1 MNHEY and CDR2 SMNVEV (reference sequence). The CDR3 loop spans 14 amino acids. The trim removed 10 bases at V and 0 bases at J, leaving 6 bases unmatched.

Specimen: blood. V usage is TRBV27 and J usage is TRBJ2-1, with 7 bases that match TRBD1. This clonotype was sampled from a woman in her fifties or sixties in good health. Here the CDR3 reads CATKGQDSYNEQFF. In nucleotides, the CDR3 is TGTGCCACCAAAGGACAGGACTCCTACAATGAGCAGTTCTTC.